This T cell receptor (beta chain) was identified during a study of CD8 T cells in ankylosing spondylitis. This clonotype turned up a few times. As yet, its antigen is unknown. Points from the study as a whole: Reports of some motif variants in reactive arthritis synovial fluid and blood predate this one. Typical of ankylosing spondylitis blood, it appeared, was a TCR beta motif of roughly eight highly homologous variants. Reportedly, disease-linked clones are significantly enriched in ankylosing spondylitis patients' matched synovial fluid. Disease-linked clones displayed a CD8+ phenotype and appeared relatively rarely in peripheral blood.

As the method for making TCR beta libraries, quantitative 5'-RACE with molecular barcodes was used. TCRdb reanalysed the 5' RACE reads using MiXCR and keeps one entry per CDR3 protein. The sample records a few hundred thousand distinct CDR3 sequences, 17% being singletons. Per germline, CDR1 DFQATT and CDR2 SNEGSKA (reference sequence). The length of the CDR3 is 14 residues. V gave up 8 bases and J gave up 5 bases, with 20 bases separating them. The sample consisted of blood, either unsorted or a sorted T cell fraction (not recorded which). The sequence was collected from a male donor with ankylosing spondylitis. This chain uses TRBV20-1 with TRBJ2-3; the D gene is possibly TRBD1 (5 bases). CDR3 sequence: CSPLYVQGRDTQYF. The CDR3 nucleotides are TGCAGTCCCCTCTACGTTCAGGGCCGAGATACGCAGTATTTT.